This record looks at one T cell receptor beta chain sequence and its context. Its matching antigen is unknown. The data are from a study of cytomegalovirus exposure and HLA in healthy donors. Study at large: A subsequent analysis stated that the roughly 120 validation repertoires were run on the same platform as the approximately 700 first-cohort repertoires.

Per the germline V gene, CDR1 is MNHEY and CDR2 is SMNVEV (reference sequence). V shed 4 bases, J shed 4 bases, and the junction held 3 bases outside the gene matches. There are 14 residues in the CDR3. The method was immunoSEQ multiplex PCR; TCRdb's version includes in-frame clones alone and lacks a portion of them. The sample carries 300,000 or so clones, 88% recorded once. Study-level findings and limits: The study put 150 or so TCR beta chains on its list as cytomegalovirus-associated.

Sequenced material: PBMCs. This TCR was recovered from a man aged 25-45 years in good health and CMV-seronegative. The chain recombines TRBV27 with TRBJ1-5, with 8 positions matching TRBD1. CDR3 DNA: TGTGCCAGCAGTTCAGGGGGCACTAATCAGCCCCAGCATTTT. As protein: CASSSGGTNQPQHF.